These T cell receptor beta chains were read from a single sample in a study of breast tumors, draining lymph nodes, adjacent tissues. In TCRdb, the multiplex PCR reads were re-called with MiXCR into one record per CDR3 protein. The data contain approximately 230,000 distinct CDR3 sequences, nearly 35% of them singletons. Sequenced sample: axillary lymph node tissue. These receptors all stem from a female donor with breast cancer. Some clones in this sample may be carry-over from other donors' samples. CDR3s include the opening cysteine and the closing phenylalanine or tryptophan. Fields, in order: V gene, J gene, CDR3 length, clone size, D gene, CDR3 protein, CDR3 DNA. D genes are given only for firm matches. Not all rows give a size; the values are once, few, many and, for expanded clones, a class.

>TRBV4-3|TRBJ2-2|16|many|.
CASSQDQRGNTGELFF
TGCGCCAGCAGCCAAGATCAGAGGGGTAACACCGGGGAGCTGTTTTTT
>TRBV6-5|TRBJ1-2|16|few|TRBD1
CASSDRDTLWQNGYTF
TGTGCCAGCAGTGACAGGGATACTCTCTGGCAAAATGGCTACACCTTC
>TRBV25-1|TRBJ1-6|17|many|.
CASREPPGPEYNSPLHF
TGTGCCAGCAGAGAGCCACCGGGACCCGAATATAATTCACCCCTCCACTTT
>TRBV7-4|TRBJ2-3|13|.|.
CASSQDVGDTQYF
TGTGCCAGCAGCCAAGATGTCGGGGATACGCAGTATTTT
>TRBV2|TRBJ2-5|15|.|.
CASSDRLTGQETQYF
TGTGCCAGCAGTGATAGGCTAACGGGACAAGAGACCCAGTACTTC
>TRBV5-4|TRBJ1-2|15|many|.
CASSRGTDYNYGYTF
TGTGCCAGCAGCAGGGGGACGGATTATAACTATGGCTACACCTTC
>TRBV2|TRBJ1-3|15|many|.
CASRVGLTSGNTIYF
TGTGCCAGCAGGGTCGGACTCACCTCTGGAAACACCATATATTTT
>TRBV14|TRBJ2-6|17|.|.
CASSQPFRVNGANVLTF
TGTGCCAGCAGCCAACCCTTCCGGGTAAATGGGGCCAACGTCCTGACTTTC
>TRBV6-5|TRBJ2-1|11|many|.
CASRQWNEQFF
TGTGCCAGCAGACAGTGGAATGAGCAGTTCTTC
>TRBV14|TRBJ1-2|14|.|.
CASSAAGTNYGYTF
TGTGCTAGTTCTGCCGCAGGGACTAACTATGGCTACACCTTC
>TRBV20-1|TRBJ2-5|11|many|.
CSARGEETQSF
TGCAGTGCTAGGGGGGAGGAGACCCAGTCCTTC
>TRBV6-1|TRBJ2-7|12|.|.
CASNPNTYEQYF
TGTGCCAGCAATCCGAATACCTACGAGCAGTACTTC
>TRBV7-9|TRBJ2-5|16|many|TRBD2
CASSPPTSGGQETQYF
TGTGCCAGCAGCCCCCCGACTAGCGGGGGACAAGAGACCCAGTACTTC
>TRBV15|TRBJ1-3|16|many|.
CATSNRLSLSGNTIYF
TGTGCCACCAGTAATCGACTTAGCTTGTCTGGAAACACCATATATTTT
>TRBV3-1|TRBJ2-5|16|.|TRBD2
CASSPVLAGVGETQYF
TGTGCCAGCAGCCCTGTACTAGCGGGGGTCGGGGAGACCCAGTACTTC
>TRBV7-2|TRBJ1-4|13|many|.
CASSLRQDRSLFF
TGTGCCAGCAGCTTGCGGCAGGACAGATCGCTGTTTTTT